A selection of T cell receptor beta chains follows, all from one sample in a study of control samples from healthy donors and cancer patients. Here immunoSEQ multiplex PCR was the method, and the copy in TCRdb shows in-frame clones only, minus some. The sample carries about 170,000 clones, roughly 91% recorded once. The specimen sequenced was blood. The receptors originated from a woman under 40 in good health. Each CDR3 is given with its conserved first and last residue. The order of the fields is clone size, V gene, J gene, D gene, CDR3 DNA, CDR3 protein. D genes are given only for firm matches. Only part of the rows carry a size: once, few, many, or a class if the clone is expanded.

NA,TRBV4-2,TRBJ1-5,NA,TGTGCCAGCAGCCAACAGTATAGCAATCAGCCCCAGCATTTT,CASSQQYSNQPQHF
NA,TRBV6-5,TRBJ1-1,TRBD1,TGTGCCAGCAGCAGAACAGGGGGCACTGAAGCTTTCTTT,CASSRTGGTEAFF
few,TRBV5-1,TRBJ2-1,TRBD2,TGCGCCAGCAGCTTGGCTAGCGGGGGGCGCGATGAGCAGTTCTTC,CASSLASGGRDEQFF
NA,TRBV28,TRBJ2-7,TRBD1,TGTGCCAGCAGACTAGTCCGGGACAGGGTCTACGAGCAGTACTTC,CASRLVRDRVYEQYF
once,TRBV2,TRBJ1-5,NA,TGTGCCAGCAGTGAAGGGGGCGGGCAGCCCCAGCATTTT,CASSEGGGQPQHF
NA,TRBV12-3/TRBV12-4,TRBJ1-6,NA,TGTGCCAGCAGTTTCGGGGCCCGCTCACCCCTCCACTTT,CASSFGARSPLHF
NA,TRBV21-1,TRBJ1-1,NA,TGTGCCAGCAGCAGGCGACCGGGACAGGGGGCCACTGAAGCTTTCTTT,CASSRRPGQGATEAFF
NA,TRBV7-8,TRBJ1-5,NA,TGTGCCAGCAGTCAAGCCCCACAGCCCTATAGCAATCAGCCCCAGCATTTT,CASSQAPQPYSNQPQHF
medium-sized,TRBV29-1,TRBJ2-5,TRBD1,TGCAGCGTTGGGACAGGGGCCACTTTGGAGACCCAGTACTTC,CSVGTGATLETQYF
once,TRBV7-2,TRBJ2-5,TRBD1,TGTGCCAGCAGTTGGGACAGGGGTTGGGAGACCCAGTACTTC,CASSWDRGWETQYF
NA,TRBV7-2,TRBJ2-1,NA,TGTGCCAGCAGCTTTTACAATGAGCAGTTCTTC,CASSFYNEQFF
once,TRBV5-5,TRBJ2-2,TRBD1,TGTGCCAGCAGCTCGGGACAGGGGGCGTCCACCGGGGAGCTGTTTTTT,CASSSGQGASTGELFF
once,TRBV27,TRBJ1-6,TRBD1,TGTGCCAGCAGTTTGCTTGGGACAGGGAGTAATTCACCCCTCCACTTT,CASSLLGTGSNSPLHF
NA,TRBV2,TRBJ1-1,TRBD1,TGTGCCAGCAGTTTACAGGGGGCCGGGGTGAACACTGAAGCTTTCTTT,CASSLQGAGVNTEAFF
NA,TRBV19,TRBJ1-5,NA,TGTGCCAGTAGTATAGGGTATAGCAATCAGCCCCAGCATTTT,CASSIGYSNQPQHF
NA,TRBV19,TRBJ1-2,NA,TGTGCCAGTGGCGCAGCTAACTATGGCTACACCTTC,CASGAANYGYTF
NA,TRBV6-5,TRBJ2-5,TRBD2,TGTGCCAGCAGTACCTTAGCGGGAGGGGGAGAGACCCAGTACTTC,CASSTLAGGGETQYF
NA,TRBV10-3,TRBJ1-5,NA,TGTGCCATCATTCCGGGACACCTCACCCCCCGACCAAGCAATCAGCCCCAGCATTTT,CAIIPGHLTPRPSNQPQHF
few,TRBV10-3,TRBJ1-1,NA,TGTGCCATCACCTCCGGGACGTTGAACACTGAAGCTTTCTTT,CAITSGTLNTEAFF
NA,TRBV11-2,TRBJ2-7,NA,TGTGCCAGCAGCTTAGATCTCAGCTCCTACGAGCAGTACTTC,CASSLDLSSYEQYF
NA,TRBV5-5,TRBJ2-1,NA,TGTGCCAGCAGCCGACTAGTCGGAAATGAGCAGTTCTTC,CASSRLVGNEQFF
once,TRBV7-6,TRBJ1-6,TRBD1,TGTGCCAGCAGCCTAAGCGCCGGGACAGGGGGCTCCAATTCACCCCTCCACTTT,CASSLSAGTGGSNSPLHF
few,TRBV13,TRBJ1-1,NA,TGTGCCAGCAGCTTAGCGGGCACTGAAGCTTTCTTT,CASSLAGTEAFF
NA,TRBV6-5,TRBJ2-1,TRBD1,TGTGCCAGCAGTTACACTTCCGGGACAGGGGGCTATGAGCAGTTCTTC,CASSYTSGTGGYEQFF
NA,TRBV9,TRBJ2-1,NA,TGTGCCAGCAGCGTAGGGGGAGAACGGCTAGAGGGTGAGCAGTTCTTC,CASSVGGERLEGEQFF